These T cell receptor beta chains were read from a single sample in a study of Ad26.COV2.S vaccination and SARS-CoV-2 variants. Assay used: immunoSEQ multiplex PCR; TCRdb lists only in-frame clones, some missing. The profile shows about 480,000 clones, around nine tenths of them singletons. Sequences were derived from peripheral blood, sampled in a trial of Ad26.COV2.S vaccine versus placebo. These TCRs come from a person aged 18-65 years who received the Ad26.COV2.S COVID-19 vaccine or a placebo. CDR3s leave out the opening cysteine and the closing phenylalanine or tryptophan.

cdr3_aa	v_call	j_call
ASSLTTSGSHEQF	TRBV27	TRBJ2-1
ASSLISVKPQF	TRBV19	TRBJ2-1
ASSPQVGTGEFGYT	TRBV7-2	TRBJ1-2
ASSPVTSEFYEQY	TRBV7-9	TRBJ2-7
ASSQTENTEAF	TRBV18	TRBJ1-1
AWSVPVYGYT	TRBV30	TRBJ1-2
ASSYIAVGEQF	TRBV6-5	TRBJ2-1
AISDRGADTEAF	TRBV10-3	TRBJ1-1
ASSEGVTGTLH	TRBV2	TRBJ1-6
ASRTGTEAF	TRBV5-1	TRBJ1-1
ASSLVGVTNYGYT	TRBV5-4	TRBJ1-2
SAKGDTQY	TRBV20-1	TRBJ2-3
ASSSASGYNEQF	TRBV7-3	TRBJ2-1
ATRGRGDTEAF	TRBV24-1	TRBJ1-1
ASSGRRNQPQH	TRBV28	TRBJ1-5
AGGPDPNSPLH	TRBV7-2	TRBJ1-6
ASSEPSVPNQQPQH	TRBV6-1	TRBJ1-5
ASSLTPRDSREQY	TRBV7-3	TRBJ2-7
ASSQDQTGDYEQY	TRBV4-1	TRBJ2-7
ASSLHSTGSTGELF	TRBV4-2	TRBJ2-2
ASSFLLQFNEKLF	TRBV28	TRBJ1-4
ASSPLPGGSYT	TRBV6-6	TRBJ1-2
ASSVTGAGELF	TRBV19	TRBJ2-2
ASSYVLGGAREQY	TRBV6-5	TRBJ2-7
ASSQEGGLGGYT	TRBV14	TRBJ1-2
ASRLATNEKLF	TRBV2	TRBJ1-4
ASSKRGGVGNTIY	TRBV28	TRBJ1-3
ASSLAGFTDTQY	TRBV7-7	TRBJ2-3
ASSKVNTEAF	TRBV7-9	TRBJ1-1
ASSLGQYNEQF	TRBV5-1	TRBJ2-1
ASSTRGLTEAF	TRBV7-8	TRBJ1-1
ASSLAGGTAYNEQF	TRBV7-2	TRBJ2-1
ASSGAGLRTSGSYNEQF	TRBV19	TRBJ2-1
ASSLGSHLNYGYT	TRBV7-8	TRBJ1-2
ASSIERSYNSPLH	TRBV27	TRBJ1-6
AWGRFSTEAF	TRBV30	TRBJ1-1
ASSQSGRAYEQY	TRBV5-6	TRBJ2-7
ASSSGWYEQY	TRBV7-9	TRBJ2-7
ASSLSGRSYEQY	TRBV28	TRBJ2-7
ASSYRGQTNTGELF	TRBV6-5	TRBJ2-2
ASSGTSGSRWETQY	TRBV5-4	TRBJ2-5
ASSYSELSYEQY	TRBV6-2/TRBV6-3	TRBJ2-7
ASSRGGQGDHYGYT	TRBV28	TRBJ1-2
ASSFDPINEKLF	TRBV5-4	TRBJ1-4
ASSAEIPPQH	TRBV2	TRBJ1-5
ASSSSGSPYNEQF	TRBV5-6	TRBJ2-1